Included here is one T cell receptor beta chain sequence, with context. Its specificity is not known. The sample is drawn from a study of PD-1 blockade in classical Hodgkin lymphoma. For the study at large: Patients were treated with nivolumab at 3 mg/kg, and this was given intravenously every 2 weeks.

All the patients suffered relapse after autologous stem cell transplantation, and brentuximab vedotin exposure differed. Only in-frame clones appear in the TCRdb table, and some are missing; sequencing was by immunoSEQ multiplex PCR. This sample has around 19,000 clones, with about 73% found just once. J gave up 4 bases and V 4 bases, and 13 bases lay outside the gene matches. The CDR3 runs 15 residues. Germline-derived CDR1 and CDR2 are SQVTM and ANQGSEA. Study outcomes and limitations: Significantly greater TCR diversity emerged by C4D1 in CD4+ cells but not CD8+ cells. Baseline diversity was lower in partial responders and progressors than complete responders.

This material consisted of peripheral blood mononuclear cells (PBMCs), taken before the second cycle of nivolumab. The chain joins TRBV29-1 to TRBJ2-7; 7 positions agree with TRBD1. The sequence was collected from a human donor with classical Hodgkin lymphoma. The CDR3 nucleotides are TGCAGCGTTGTCCTCCGAGGGGACAGTTATTACGAGCAGTACTTC. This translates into CSVVLRGDSYYEQYF.